These T cell receptor beta chains were read from a single sample in a study of T cells in Graves' hyperthyroidism and ophthalmopathy. Using its own MiXCR run on the multiplex PCR reads, TCRdb lists one record per CDR3 protein. Of more than 300,000 distinct CDR3 sequences in the sample, 17% are singletons; the top ten hold 30% to 40%. The sequencing input was blood. Receptor source: a woman in her thirties with Graves' hyperthyroidism that later progressed to Graves' ophthalmopathy. The CDR3 runs from the conserved cysteine through the conserved F or W. D genes are given only for firm matches. A clone size is listed for some rows: how often the clone was seen (once, few, many), or a class if it is expanded.

V: TRBV7-8
size: many
D: NA
length: 14
J: TRBJ2-7
DNA: TGTGCCAGCAGCTCCCGGATCCTCTCCTACGAGCAGTACTTC
CDR3: CASSSRILSYEQYF

V: TRBV28
size: many
D: TRBD1
length: 15
J: TRBJ2-5
DNA: TGTGCCAGCAGCCCAATGGGACAGGGGGCAGAGACCCAGTACTTC
CDR3: CASSPMGQGAETQYF

V: TRBV11-2
size: NA
D: NA
length: 15
J: TRBJ1-4
DNA: TGTGCCAGCAGCCACTACGGGACTGAAAATGAAAAACTGTTTTTT
CDR3: CASSHYGTENEKLFF

V: TRBV20-1
size: many
D: TRBD1
length: 14
J: TRBJ2-5
DNA: TGCAGTGCTGTAAGACAGGGCGATCAAGAGACCCAGTACTTC
CDR3: CSAVRQGDQETQYF

V: TRBV13
size: many
D: NA
length: 14
J: TRBJ2-7
DNA: TGTGCCAGCAGCCGCGTCACAACGGCCTACGAGCAGTACTTC
CDR3: CASSRVTTAYEQYF

V: TRBV20-1
size: NA
D: NA
length: 15
J: TRBJ2-1
DNA: TGCAGTGCTATGGGTGACGGGATCTCCTACAATGAGCAGTGCTTC
CDR3: CSAMGDGISYNEQCF

V: TRBV19
size: NA
D: NA
length: 14
J: TRBJ1-2
DNA: TGTGCCAGTAGTATTGTTGGAGTTTCATATGGCTACACCTTC
CDR3: CASSIVGVSYGYTF

V: TRBV3-1
size: NA
D: NA
length: 15
J: TRBJ1-4
DNA: TGTGCCAGCAGCCTTTTGGTTGGGGGAAATGAAAAACTGTTTTTT
CDR3: CASSLLVGGNEKLFF

V: TRBV6-1
size: many
D: NA
length: 14
J: TRBJ2-1
DNA: TGTGCCAGCAGCAAATTAGGTTCCTACAATGAGCAGTTCTTC
CDR3: CASSKLGSYNEQFF

V: TRBV12-3/TRBV12-4
size: many
D: NA
length: 20
J: TRBJ2-1
DNA: TGTGCCAGCAGTTTAGCGATTCTGGCGGGTATAAATTACTCCTACAATGAGCAGTTCTTC
CDR3: CASSLAILAGINYSYNEQFF

V: TRBV4-1
size: many
D: NA
length: 15
J: TRBJ1-1
DNA: TGCGCCAGCAGCGGAGGGGGACCGAGTAACACTGAAGCTTTCTTT
CDR3: CASSGGGPSNTEAFF

V: TRBV24-1
size: few
D: NA
length: 17
J: TRBJ1-3
DNA: TGTGCCACCAGTGATGCGAACAGAACCAACTCTGGAAACACCATATATTTT
CDR3: CATSDANRTNSGNTIYF

V: TRBV4-1
size: many
D: NA
length: 12
J: TRBJ2-1
DNA: TGCGCCAGCAGCCAGGACAGCAATGAGCAGTTCTTC
CDR3: CASSQDSNEQFF

V: TRBV6-2/TRBV6-3
size: many
D: NA
length: 14
J: TRBJ2-3
DNA: TGTGCCAGCAGGTCCACAAGTATCTCAGATACGCAGTATTTT
CDR3: CASRSTSISDTQYF

V: TRBV2
size: many
D: TRBD2
length: 16
J: TRBJ2-5
DNA: TGTGCCAGCAGTGAACCTCTAGCGGTGGGACAAGAGACCCAGTACTTC
CDR3: CASSEPLAVGQETQYF

V: TRBV11-2
size: few
D: TRBD1
length: 14
J: TRBJ2-7
DNA: TGTGCCAGCAGCTTAGGGGGACAGGGCTACGAGCAGTACTTC
CDR3: CASSLGGQGYEQYF

V: TRBV7-9
size: many
D: NA
length: 14
J: TRBJ2-1
DNA: TGTGCCAGCAGCCGGGAGTCCACCTACAATGAGCAGTTCTTC
CDR3: CASSRESTYNEQFF

V: TRBV28
size: many
D: TRBD1
length: 17
J: TRBJ2-2
DNA: TGTGCCAGCAGTTTAGACTCCTATACAGGGGGCACCGGGGAGCTGTTTTTT
CDR3: CASSLDSYTGGTGELFF

V: TRBV20-1
size: few
D: NA
length: 11
J: TRBJ2-1
DNA: TGCAGTGCTGGACTACCTAATGAGCAGTTCTTC
CDR3: CSAGLPNEQFF

V: TRBV29-1
size: many
D: NA
length: 11
J: TRBJ2-5
DNA: TGCAGCGTCCGGGTGGTAGAGACCCAGTACTTC
CDR3: CSVRVVETQYF

V: TRBV5-1
size: many
D: NA
length: 15
J: TRBJ2-7
DNA: TGCGCCAGCAGCCCCGAGGGCCTCCGGACCTACGAGCAGTACTTC
CDR3: CASSPEGLRTYEQYF

V: TRBV6-2/TRBV6-3
size: few
D: NA
length: 12
J: TRBJ1-3
DNA: TGTGCCAGCAGTGTGCCCGGAAACACCATATATTTT
CDR3: CASSVPGNTIYF

V: TRBV24-1
size: many
D: TRBD1
length: 15
J: TRBJ2-1
DNA: TGTGCCACCAGTGAATGGGACAGCAACCTTAATGAGCAGTTCTTC
CDR3: CATSEWDSNLNEQFF

V: TRBV2
size: NA
D: TRBD2
length: 15
J: TRBJ2-1
DNA: TGTGCCAGCAGTGGTGGGACACCAGCGGGGGATGAGCAGTTCTTC
CDR3: CASSGGTPAGDEQFF

V: TRBV19
size: NA
D: NA
length: 14
J: TRBJ1-5
DNA: TGTGCCAGTAAGTGGCCCTATAGCAATCAGCCCCAGCATTTT
CDR3: CASKWPYSNQPQHF

V: TRBV6-1
size: many
D: NA
length: 17
J: TRBJ1-2
DNA: TGTGCCAGCAGTGAAGAAGGGACCTGGACAGACCACTATGGCTACACCTTC
CDR3: CASSEEGTWTDHYGYTF

V: TRBV6-1
size: many
D: TRBD1
length: 13
J: TRBJ2-4
DNA: TGTGCCAGCAGTGACAGGGGGCCGGACATTCAGTACTTC
CDR3: CASSDRGPDIQYF

V: TRBV4-1
size: few
D: NA
length: 17
J: TRBJ2-1
DNA: TGCGCCAGCAGCCAAGATGGTGGGGGGGCCCCGTTCGATGAGCAGTTCTTC
CDR3: CASSQDGGGAPFDEQFF

V: TRBV7-9
size: few
D: TRBD2
length: 16
J: TRBJ2-5
DNA: TGTGCCAGCAGCTTATGGACTAGCGACAGCCAAGAGACCCAGTACTTC
CDR3: CASSLWTSDSQETQYF

V: TRBV7-9
size: few
D: TRBD2
length: 15
J: TRBJ2-2
DNA: TGTGCCAGCAGCTTCTTCGGACTAGGAACCGGGGAGCTGTTTTTT
CDR3: CASSFFGLGTGELFF

V: TRBV12-3/TRBV12-4
size: few
D: NA
length: 15
J: TRBJ2-2
DNA: TGTGCCAGCAGTGTGCAGGGCGATCTTACCGGGGAGCTGTTTTTT
CDR3: CASSVQGDLTGELFF

V: TRBV4-1
size: few
D: TRBD2
length: 17
J: TRBJ2-7
DNA: TGCGCCAGCAGCCTATCAACCCTAGGACTAGAACCGGGCGAGCAGTACTTC
CDR3: CASSLSTLGLEPGEQYF

V: TRBV27
size: many
D: NA
length: 17
J: TRBJ1-3
DNA: TGTGCCAGCAGTGGACCCGGGACATATGGATTTGGAAACACCATATATTTT
CDR3: CASSGPGTYGFGNTIYF

V: TRBV12-3/TRBV12-4
size: NA
D: TRBD2
length: 13
J: TRBJ2-3
DNA: TGTGCCAGCAGTTTCGGACTAGCAGATACGCAGTATTTT
CDR3: CASSFGLADTQYF

V: TRBV28
size: many
D: NA
length: 16
J: TRBJ1-6
DNA: TGTGCCAGCAGCCCTCAGGGGAGCTCCTATAATTCACCCCTCCACTTT
CDR3: CASSPQGSSYNSPLHF